One sample yielded the 9 T cell receptor beta chains listed below, sequenced in a study of beta chain features in type 1 diabetes. Expressed TCRB transcripts were sequenced, since all the RNA that had been isolated was reverse transcribed. Here immunoSEQ multiplex PCR was the method, and the copy in TCRdb shows in-frame clones only, minus some. The table lists about 620,000 clones, 15% to 17% of them singletons, with about 0.087% in the top ten. Sequencing was done on a sample of naive CD4+ T cells from blood. The receptors come from a man aged 18 to 29 in good health.

Only a few counts were recorded for this clone. The chain combines TRBV7-2 with TRBJ2-7; TRBD1 is a possible D gene (6 bases). The CDR3 is made up of 15 amino acids. V lost 2 bases, J lost 3 bases, and 14 bases lay in between. Germline-derived CDR1 and CDR2 are SGHTA and FQGNSA. CDR3 loop: CASSLYHSGVYEQYF. Here the CDR3 DNA reads TGTGCCAGCAGCTTATATCACTCAGGGGTCTACGAGCAGTACTTC.

The V and J genes are TRBV7-7 and TRBJ2-2, with 10 bases lining up with TRBD2. The CDR3 loop spans 16 amino acids. J lost 1 base, V lost 5 bases, and 4 bases had no gene match. Germline assignment: CDR1 SSHAT and CDR2 FNYEAQ (reference sequence). CDR3 nucleotides: TGTGCCAGCAGCCGACGGACTAGCGGGAACACCGGGGAGCTGTTTTTT. Translated: CASSRRTSGNTGELFF.

This clone was seen a few times. The chain combines TRBV4-1 with TRBJ2-2; D is undetermined. CDR3 length: 15 amino acids. Per the germline V gene, CDR1 is MGHRA and CDR2 is YSYEKL. V lost 4 bases to trimming and J lost 0 bases, with 9 bases between them. The DNA of the CDR3 is TGCGCCAGCAGCCGAGCAGATTCGAACACCGGGGAGCTGTTTTTT. Its protein is CASSRADSNTGELFF.

The J gene is TRBJ1-3, the V gene TRBV30; D is perhaps TRBD1 (5 bases). Trimming shortened V by 1 base and J by 3 bases, and 7 bases separated the two germline ends. This CDR3 is built from 13 residues. Per the germline V gene, CDR1 is GTSNPN and CDR2 is SVGIG (reference sequence). Written as DNA, the CDR3 is TGTGCCTGGAGTGGAGGGGTTGGAAACACCATATATTTT. Its protein product is CAWSGGVGNTIYF.

The sample holds a few counts of this clone. The V gene is TRBV5-1, the J gene TRBJ2-7; D ambiguous. The ends were cut back, 1 base at V and 6 bases at J, with 5 bases in the middle. The CDR3 consists of 11 residues. Germline V lookup: CDR1 SGHRS, CDR2 YFSETQ. The CDR3 nucleotides read TGCGCCAGCAGCTTGTACGGCGAGCAGTACTTC. Encoded protein: CASSLYGEQYF.

This clone was picked up a small number of times. The J gene is TRBJ2-3, the V gene TRBV4-2, with 11 bases identical to TRBD2. The CDR3 has 17 residues. Losses at the gene ends were 1 base for V and 9 bases for J; bases not matched to a gene: 12. Per germline, CDR1 LGHNA and CDR2 YNFKEQ. The CDR3 DNA reads as TGTGCCAGCAGCCAAGGGTCTAGCGGGGGGCCCCGATTCACGCAGTATTTT. Encoded protein: CASSQGSSGGPRFTQYF.

This clone was counted only a few times. A junction boundary mismatches the germline segment, possibly from a read error. The V gene is TRBV4-2, the J gene TRBJ2-2; D is possibly TRBD1 or TRBD2 (5 bases each). The V gene's germline CDR1 is LGHNA and CDR2 YNFKEQ. The CDR3 is 15 residues long. Written as DNA, the CDR3 is TGTGCCAGCAGCCAAGGGGCTAGGGCGACCGGGGCGCTGTTTTTT. Translation: CASSQGARATGALFF.

This clone came up a few times. The chain couples TRBV4-3 to TRBJ1-6, with D perhaps matching TRBD1 (5 bases). The CDR3 runs to 18 residues. Trimming removed 0 bases from V and 7 bases from J, with 19 bases in between. Germline CDR1 LGHNA, CDR2 YSLEER. The CDR3 is CASSQDLGSGTLNSPLHF. The CDR3 DNA reads TGCGCCAGCAGCCAAGATCTGGGGTCCGGGACCTTAAATTCACCCCTCCACTTT.

This clone has only a few counts. This chain uses TRBV19 with TRBJ2-7; the match to TRBD1 covers 9 bases. The V gene's germline CDR1 is LNHDA and CDR2 SQIVND (reference sequence). The CDR3 consists of 14 residues. The ends lost 6 bases at V and 6 bases at J; junction bases unmatched: 9. CDR3 region: CASSSGTGMSEQYF. The CDR3 bases are TGTGCCAGTAGCTCCGGGACAGGGATGAGCGAGCAGTACTTC.